This entry lists 14 T cell receptor beta chains sequenced from one sample in a study of beta chain features in type 1 diabetes. Study-wide results and limits: Across all four CD4+ subsets, people with type 1 diabetes showed modestly shorter TCRB CDR3s.

Reverse transcription of all isolated RNA meant that expressed TCRB transcripts were sequenced. Data came from immunoSEQ multiplex PCR; TCRdb stores just in-frame clones and leaves some out. The table includes around 690,000 clones, over 10% detected once. These TCRs' antigens remain unknown. Sequencing was done on a sample of naive CD4+ T cells from blood. The receptor set was obtained from a man younger than 40 with type 1 diabetes.

The chain combines TRBV19 with TRBJ2-6, with a possible D match to TRBD1 (5 bases). This CDR3 is built from 15 residues. V was cut by 3 bases and J by 4 bases, with 10 bases left in between. Germline V gene lookup returns CDR1 LNHDA and CDR2 SQIVND (reference sequence). CDR3 loop: CASSIRTSGANVLTF. For the CDR3, the DNA is TGTGCCAGTAGTATTAGGACATCCGGGGCCAACGTCCTGACTTTC.

This clone came up a few times. The chain combines TRBV6-6 with TRBJ1-6, with a possible D match to TRBD1 (6 bases). Trimming cost V 10 bases and J 10 bases, with 20 bases left between them. The CDR3 is made up of 14 amino acids. Germline lookup yields CDR1 MNHNY and CDR2 SVGAGI (reference sequence). The DNA for the CDR3 is TGTGCCACCCGGGAGGGGGGAGTAGGATCACCCCTCCACTTT. Its protein is CATREGGVGSPLHF.

The chain links TRBV2 to TRBJ1-2; the match to TRBD1 covers 8 bases. J gave up 7 bases and V 5 bases, and 12 bases lay outside the gene matches. Germline V gene data show CDR1 as SNHLY and CDR2 as FYNNEI. The CDR3 loop spans 15 amino acids. CDR3 DNA sequence: TGTGCCAGCAGTACTGCAGGGGGCTTTGAGGGTGGCTACACCTTC. The encoded protein is CASSTAGGFEGGYTF. The complete variable domain, with remaining parts taken from reference TRBV2 and TRBJ1-2, reads EPEVTQTPSHQVTQMGQEVILRCVPISNHLYFYWYRQILGQKVEFLVSFYNNEISEKSEIFDDQFSVERPDGSNFTLKIRSTKLEDSAMYFCASSTAGGFEGGYTFGSGTRLTVV.

This clone occurred a few times. This rearrangement joins TRBV7-9 to TRBJ2-2, with D possibly matching TRBD1 (6 bases). The CDR3 spans 16 residues. Per germline, CDR1 SEHNR and CDR2 FQNEAQ (reference sequence). The ends were cut back, 5 bases at V and 0 bases at J, with 13 bases in the middle. The CDR3 DNA reads TGTGCCAGCAGCCGACCGGGACACTCGAACACCGGGGAGCTGTTTTTT. As protein: CASSRPGHSNTGELFF.

The V gene is TRBV5-1, the J gene TRBJ2-7; TRBD1 is a possible D gene (6 bases). Trimming shortened V by 4 bases and J by 3 bases, and 11 bases separated the two germline ends. CDR3 length: 13 residues. Germline V gene data show CDR1 as SGHRS and CDR2 as YFSETQ. The CDR3 reads CASSPGTYYEQYF. The CDR3, as DNA: TGCGCCAGCAGCCCAGGGACATACTACGAGCAGTACTTC.

The chain carries TRBV15 and TRBJ2-6, with no clear D. V gave up 0 bases and J gave up 1 base, with 7 bases separating them. Looked up from germline, CDR1 is LNHNV and CDR2 is YYDKDF (reference sequence). The CDR3 contains 16 residues. The CDR3 nucleotides are TGTGCCACCAGCAGAGATGGCGTGTCTGGGGCCAACGTCCTGACTTTC. As protein: CATSRDGVSGANVLTF.

J is TRBJ2-1 and V is TRBV18; possible D gene TRBD2, 5 bases. This CDR3 has 16 residues. Trimming pared 3 bases from V and 3 bases from J, leaving 15 bases between. Germline assignment: CDR1 KGHSH and CDR2 LQKENI. The CDR3, as DNA: TGTGCCAGCTCACCCCGCGGGCAGGAGAACTACAATGAGCAGTTCTTC. Translation: CASSPRGQENYNEQFF.

J is TRBJ1-1 and V is TRBV10-3; TRBD1 might be the D (5 bases). In germline, CDR1 is ENHRY, CDR2 SYGVKD. The CDR3 covers 13 residues. V dropped 3 bases and J dropped 4 bases, with 9 bases sitting between them. The CDR3 reads CAISETGGTEAFF. The CDR3, as DNA: TGTGCCATCAGTGAAACGGGGGGCACTGAAGCTTTCTTT.

The chain carries TRBV11-2 and TRBJ2-3, with D uncertain. There are 11 residues in the CDR3. CDR1 is SGHAT and CDR2 is FQNNGV in the germline V gene. V lost 10 bases and J 6 bases, leaving 11 bases between the germline ends. For the CDR3, the DNA is TGTGCCATCCCACTCGGGGATACGCAGTATTTT. This translates into CAIPLGDTQYF.

A few counts support this clone. The genes are TRBV2 and TRBJ2-3, with 11 bases lining up with TRBD2. CDR3 length equals 15 residues. Trimming at V came to 6 bases and at J to 9 bases, leaving 11 bases not matched to a gene. From germline, CDR1 is SNHLY and CDR2 FYNNEI. CDR3: CASSITSGGPITQYF. The CDR3 nucleotides read TGTGCCAGCAGCATAACTAGCGGGGGACCAATCACGCAGTATTTT.

The genes are TRBV11-1 and TRBJ2-7, with D perhaps given as TRBD1 or TRBD2 (6 bases each). The germline V and J ends were trimmed by 5 bases and 5 bases, with 16 bases remaining between them. The germline gives CDR1 SGHAT, CDR2 FQDESV (reference sequence). The CDR3 extends over 14 amino acids. CDR3 sequence: CASSAGQGIDEQYF. The CDR3 region has the DNA TGTGCCAGCAGCGCGGGGCAGGGGATCGACGAGCAGTACTTC.

This sequence joins TRBV28 and TRBJ1-5; D is unclear. This CDR3 contains 14 residues. Trimming left V 10 bases short and J 8 bases short, with 21 bases between. Germline lookup yields CDR1 MDHEN and CDR2 SYDVKM. The CDR3 reads CATKHPGAAKPQHF. The CDR3 coding sequence is TGTGCCACCAAACATCCGGGTGCAGCAAAGCCCCAGCATTTT.

In its sample, this clone was seen a few times. V is TRBV25-1 and J is TRBJ2-3, with TRBD2 matching 7 bases. This CDR3 contains 13 residues. Trimming removed 6 bases from V and 4 bases from J; junction bases left unmatched: 4. In germline, CDR1 is MGHDK, CDR2 SYGVNS. CDR3 in amino acids: CASSLAGADTQYF. As DNA, the CDR3 is TGTGCCAGCAGCCTTGCGGGGGCAGATACGCAGTATTTT.

This clone has a handful of counts. The CDR3 region has the DNA TGCGCCAGCAGCTTGTTCAGGGTTGAGAACACCGGGGAGCTGTTTTTT. As protein: CASSLFRVENTGELFF. The chain employs TRBV5-1 and TRBJ2-2, with D perhaps matching TRBD1 (5 bases). This CDR3 comprises 16 residues. Germline loops: CDR1 SGHRS, CDR2 YFSETQ. V was pared by 1 base and J by 1 base, with 11 bases between.